The T cell receptor beta chain under discussion was sequenced for a study of blood T cell repertoires in COVID-19. The overall study: Samples came from the United States, Italy and Spain, spanning acute and convalescent COVID-19. The analysed material was cDNA or gDNA that came from T cells, B-cell-depleted T cells, or PBMCs.

The germline CDR1 and CDR2 sequences are MGHDK and SYGVNS. This CDR3 has 17 amino acids. The germline V and J ends were trimmed by 4 bases and 1 base, with 16 bases remaining between them. Sequencing used immunoSEQ multiplex PCR; TCRdb keeps in-frame clones, though not all of them. The sample consists of about 37,000 clones, around 87% of them appearing once. Sequencing was carried out using peripheral blood. J is TRBJ2-2 and V is TRBV25-1, with TRBD2 as a possible D gene (7 bases). The TCR sequence derives from a human donor in a cohort sampled during active COVID-19. The CDR3 coding sequence is TGTGCCAGCAGTGCCCCAAGGGGGGGGGTGAACACCGGGGAGCTGTTTTTT. Protein product: CASSAPRGGVNTGELFF.